The sequence of this T cell receptor beta chain was determined in a study of control samples from healthy donors and cancer patients. Using immunoSEQ multiplex PCR, the repertoire was profiled, and TCRdb retains in-frame clones only, with some absent. The sample consists of tens of thousands of clones, around 90% of them appearing once. This CDR3 has 15 residues. The ends were cut back, 4 bases at V and 0 bases at J, with 10 bases in the middle. Germline lookup yields CDR1 SGHRS and CDR2 YFSETQ. Sequencing was performed on PBMCs. The chain joins TRBV5-1 to TRBJ2-2; D remains unclear. The source of this sequence is a woman aged 55-75 years with head and neck cancer. The CDR3, as DNA: TGCGCCAGCAGCCCCTTTAGTTCGAACACCGGGGAGCTGTTTTTT. The encoded protein is CASSPFSSNTGELFF.